Presented here are 19 T cell receptor beta chains from one specimen sequenced in a study of T cells in Graves' hyperthyroidism and ophthalmopathy. TCR beta CDR3 region amplification was performed from RNA transcripts. First-round RT-PCR of the TCR CDR3 relied on the HTBI primer set. A single record per CDR3 protein comes from TCRdb applying MiXCR to the multiplex PCR reads. The sample has about 600,000 distinct CDR3 sequences, about a sixth seen once; the top ten hold about 3.5%. The source material was blood. These receptors were collected from a woman aged 40 to 49 with Graves' ophthalmopathy.

As for this clonotype: A much larger clone differs from this one at a single base, so this may be a read error. The chain is built from TRBV11-1 and TRBJ1-5; D might be TRBD1 (6 bases). The CDR3 spans 15 residues. Germline V gene data show CDR1 as SGHAT and CDR2 as FQDESV (reference sequence). Trimming cost V 2 bases and J 6 bases, with 14 bases left between them. The CDR3 protein is CASSLPIQGSQPQHF. CDR3 in DNA: TGTGCCAGCAGCTTACCAATACAGGGAAGTCAGCCCCAGCATTTT.

V is TRBV4-1 and J is TRBJ2-1; 14 nucleotides agree with TRBD2. Losses at the gene ends were 6 bases for V and 6 bases for J; bases not matched to a gene: 7. Germline lookup yields CDR1 MGHRA and CDR2 YSYEKL. The CDR3 loop spans 16 amino acids. The CDR3 bases are TGCGCCAGCAGGCCTTCGACTAGCGGGAGGGTCAATGAGCAGTTCTTC. It specifies CASRPSTSGRVNEQFF.

This clonotype was detected once. This may stem from a read error, because a much larger clone lies one nucleotide away. J is TRBJ1-1 and V is TRBV9, with D maybe TRBD1 (5 bases). Germline V gives CDR1 SGDLS, CDR2 YYNGEE. This CDR3 is built from 13 residues. The CDR3 nucleotides read TGTGCCAGCAGCGTGGCATCGGACACTGAACCTTTCTTT. Its translation is CASSVASDTEPFF.

The count of this clonotype is one. This chain connects TRBV28 to TRBJ1-2; TRBD1 agrees at 10 bases. CDR3 length: 16 amino acids. V lost 2 bases and J lost 6; bases outside the gene matches: 9. Per the germline V gene, CDR1 is MDHEN and CDR2 is SYDVKM. The CDR3 region has the DNA TGTGCCAGCAGTTTAAGGGAACCGGGACAGGGGAATGGCTACACCTTC. Residues: CASSLREPGQGNGYTF.

On this clonotype: A much more abundant neighbour one base away suggests this may be a read error. V usage is TRBV5-1 and J usage is TRBJ2-1, with D possibly called TRBD1 or TRBD2 (5 bases each). This CDR3 is 13 amino acids long. Looked up from germline, CDR1 is SGHRS and CDR2 is YFSETQ. CDR3 sequence: CASSWGIYSEQFF. The DNA for the CDR3 is TGCGCCAGCAGCTGGGGGATTTACAGTGAGCAGTTCTTC.

The chain employs TRBV4-1 and TRBJ1-6; D may be TRBD1 (5 bases). V was shortened by 4 bases and J by 7 bases, with 11 bases between the two germline ends. The CDR3 runs 14 residues. Germline V CDR1 and CDR2: MGHRA, YSYEKL. CDR3: CASSRNGGNSPLHF. In nucleotides, the CDR3 is TGCGCCAGCAGCCGAAACGGGGGGAATTCACCCCTCCACTTT.

The rearrangement joins TRBV20-1 to TRBJ2-2; D perhaps matches TRBD2 (5 bases). Trimming cost V 1 base and J 1 base, with 13 bases left between them. CDR3 length: 16 amino acids. Germline V gene lookup returns CDR1 DFQATT and CDR2 SNEGSKA (reference sequence). The CDR3 DNA reads TGCAGTGCTAGAGTCGCGGAGCGGTTGAACACCGGGGAGCTGTTTTTT. It yields the protein CSARVAERLNTGELFF.

V is TRBV20-1 and J is TRBJ1-6; weak D call: TRBD1 (6 bases). With 5 bases removed from V and 5 bases from J, the gap between germline ends came to 13 bases. The CDR3 has 14 residues. Germline loops: CDR1 DFQATT, CDR2 SNEGSKA (reference sequence). The DNA for the CDR3 is TGCAGTGCTGGGCCGGACAGAGATAATTCACCCCTCCACTTT. Translation gives CSAGPDRDNSPLHF.

V and J are TRBV2 and TRBJ1-6; TRBD1 matches 7 bases. Germline V gene sequence: CDR1 SNHLY, CDR2 FYNNEI. V lost 6 bases, J lost 8 bases, and 4 bases stayed unmatched. The CDR3 is made up of 13 amino acids. The CDR3 spells CASRRQGDSPLHF. The CDR3 nucleotides read TGTGCCAGCAGAAGACAGGGCGATTCACCCCTCCACTTT.

The chain recombines TRBV29-1 with TRBJ1-2, with TRBD1 as a possible D gene (5 bases). The CDR3 loop spans 14 amino acids. Germline CDR1 and CDR2: SQVTM and ANQGSEA. Trimming took 4 bases from V and 4 from J, leaving 16 bases between them. The CDR3 region has the DNA TGCAGCGTTGGCTCTCCGGTGGGGCTCTATGGCTACACCTTC. It encodes CSVGSPVGLYGYTF. The entire variable domain, with the rest obtained from reference TRBV29-1 and TRBJ1-2, is as follows: SAVISQKPSRDICQRGTSLTIQCQVDSQVTMMFWYRQQPGQSLTLIATANQGSEATYESGFVIDKFPISRPNLTFSTLTVSNMSPEDSSIYLCSVGSPVGLYGYTFGSGTRLTVV.

The table lists this clonotype with many counts. The V and J genes are TRBV18 and TRBJ2-7, with TRBD1 matching 8 bases. Germline values: CDR1 KGHSH, CDR2 LQKENI. The V and J ends lost 6 bases and 6 bases, in that order; junction bases with no gene match: 7. This CDR3 is built from 13 residues. CDR3 sequence: CASSQGALAEQYF. The DNA of the CDR3 is TGTGCCAGCTCCCAGGGGGCCCTCGCCGAGCAGTACTTC. Full variable domain (remainder filled in from reference TRBV18 and TRBJ2-7): NAGVMQNPRHLVRRRGQEARLRCSPMKGHSHVYWYRQLPEEGLKFMVYLQKENIIDESGMPKERFSAEFPKEGPSILRIQQVVRGDSAAYFCASSQGALAEQYFGPGTRLTVT.

This clonotype appeared many times. This chain links TRBV6-1 with TRBJ2-6; D uncertain. Germline loops: CDR1 MNHNS, CDR2 SASEGT. V dropped 10 bases and J dropped 1 base, with 11 bases sitting between them. The CDR3 runs 14 residues. CDR3 region: CATTQESGANVLTF. The CDR3, as DNA: TGTGCCACCACCCAAGAGTCTGGGGCCAACGTCCTGACTTTC.

This clonotype came up a few times. The rearrangement uses TRBV6-1 and TRBJ1-6; D unclear. Trimming shortened V by 5 bases and J by 7 bases, and 9 bases separated the two germline ends. Germline lookup yields CDR1 MNHNS and CDR2 SASEGT. This CDR3 comprises 13 residues. This CDR3 reads CASSYAQNSPLHF. The CDR3 region has the DNA TGTGCCAGCAGTTATGCCCAGAATTCACCCCTCCACTTT.

This rearrangement joins TRBV2 to TRBJ2-5, with 8 positions matching TRBD1. This CDR3 spans 15 amino acids. The V and J ends lost 6 bases and 7 bases, in that order; junction bases with no gene match: 13. Germline lookup yields CDR1 SNHLY and CDR2 FYNNEI. The CDR3 here is CASSLQAGGVGTQYF. The CDR3 DNA reads as TGTGCCAGCAGCTTACAGGCAGGGGGCGTGGGGACCCAGTACTTC.

This chain links TRBV4-2 with TRBJ2-7; 7 nucleotides agree with TRBD2. Germline V lookup: CDR1 LGHNA, CDR2 YNFKEQ. V was pared by 3 bases and J by 0 bases, with 5 bases of the junction left unmatched. The CDR3 spans 15 residues. In nucleotides, the CDR3 is TGTGCCAGCAGCCAGCGACTAGCCGACTCCTACGAGCAGTACTTC. Translation: CASSQRLADSYEQYF.

Concerning this clonotype: A read error may produce the germline difference seen at one junction end. The rearrangement joins TRBV7-9 to TRBJ2-1; D gene ambiguous. The CDR3 runs to 16 residues. Germline V lookup: CDR1 SEHNR, CDR2 FQNEAQ (reference sequence). The CDR3 loop is CASSQPAGSLPNEQFF. The CDR3 bases are TGCGCCAGCAGCCAACCGGCAGGAAGTTTGCCCAATGAGCAGTTCTTC.

In this sample, this clonotype turned up many times. The chain joins TRBV20-1 to TRBJ2-7; the match to TRBD2 covers 8 bases. The CDR3 contains 14 residues. Germline V gene lookup returns CDR1 DFQATT and CDR2 SNEGSKA (reference sequence). Unmatched junction bases numbered 8, after V lost 2 bases and J lost 5 bases. Written as DNA, the CDR3 is TGCAGTGCTAGAAGCCGGGGGGGCAACCACGAGCAGTACTTC. Protein: CSARSRGGNHEQYF.

This clonotype was counted at least ten times. V gene TRBV3-1 combines with J gene TRBJ2-5; 9 nucleotides align to TRBD1. Trimming took 3 bases from V and 5 from J; bases not matched to a gene: 4. This CDR3 has 14 residues. From germline, CDR1 is LGHDT and CDR2 YNNKEL (reference sequence). CDR3 in amino acids: CASSQGQGWETQYF. The DNA for the CDR3 is TGTGCCAGCAGCCAGGGACAGGGCTGGGAGACCCAGTACTTC.

This clonotype is a singleton in its sample. The rearrangement uses TRBV12-3 or TRBV12-4 and TRBJ2-3; D is undetermined. The V gene lost 4 bases and the J gene lost 0 bases, with 8 bases spanning the gap. The CDR3 is 14 amino acids. Written as DNA, the CDR3 is TGTGCCAGCAGTTCCCAAGCTAGCACAGATACGCAGTATTTT. Translation: CASSSQASTDTQYF.